One sample yielded the 4 T cell receptor delta chains listed below, sequenced in a study of γδ T cells in repeated Plasmodium falciparum infection. Vgamma9/Vdelta2+ and Vdelta2-negative gammadelta T cells were flow-sorted from PBMC for bulk sequencing. TCRdb re-identified clones in the multiplex PCR reads via CATT. Of 70,000 to 95,000 delta-chain clones in the sample, roughly 1.4% were seen once. Sequenced: gamma-delta T cells from blood. These receptor sequences come from a pool of human donors (malaria-infected and uninfected, not separated).

This clone was observed many times. This chain joins TRDV1 and TRDJ2; TRDD3 agrees at 12 bases. There are 22 residues in the CDR3. The V segment lost 2 bases and the J segment 3 bases; nucleotides outside the gene matches: 19. The germline V gene has CDR1 TSWWSYY and CDR2 QGS. The CDR3 loop is CALGETPTGGYLDVLLTAQLFF. In DNA, the CDR3 is TGTGCTCTTGGGGAAACCCCTACTGGGGGATACTTGGACGTCCTCCTGACAGCACAACTCTTCTTT.

Concerning this clone itself: This likely traces to a read error, being one base from a far larger clone. Other DNA sequences of this sample code for an identical CDR3. The chain combines TRDV2 with TRDJ1, with TRDD3 identical over 8 bases. TCRdb gives no J gene; it was assigned here by matching the DNA to germline. V gave up 0 bases and J gave up 0 bases; unmatched junction bases: 20. The CDR3 length is 21 residues. Germline V gene lookup returns CDR1 GEAIGNYY and CDR2 EKD. CDR3 coding DNA: TGTGCCTGTGACACCCGGCCTTCATACGTACTGGGGGCCTCGTACACCGATAAACTCATCTTT. It specifies CACDTRPSYVLGASYTDKLIF.

This clone has just a few counts. This probably arose from a read error, given a far larger clone one base away. The sample carries other DNA sequences with the same CDR3. The V call is TRDV1, the J call TRDJ1; D is perhaps TRDD2 or TRDD3 (6 bases each). TCRdb offers no J gene call, so here the DNA was matched to germline to obtain one. Germline lookup yields CDR1 TSWWSYY and CDR2 QGS. This CDR3 contains 21 residues. V was cut by 5 bases and J by 0 bases, with 31 bases left in between. The CDR3 DNA reads TGTGCTCTTGGGAAAGGCTCCTACGGGGGAGTGCGATTAGGGTACACCGATAAACTCATCTTT. Amino acids: CALGKGSYGGVRLGYTDKLIF.

This clone was observed a handful of times. TCRdb records a much larger clone's protein for this DNA, with a difference at residue 6 that likely arises from a read error; the protein given is the translation of the DNA. The rearrangement links TRDV1 to TRDJ1, with 7 bases that match TRDD3. The J gene, missing from TCRdb, was assigned here through DNA to germline matching. The CDR3 runs to 21 residues. With 1 base clipped from V and 0 bases from J, the junction kept 20 bases outside the gene matches. CDR1 TSWWSYY and CDR2 QGS come from the germline V gene. The CDR3 DNA is TGTGCTCTTGGGGAACCTGTACCCCCCCGGGGATGTGGGATACACACCGATAAACTCATCTTT. The encoded protein is CALGEPVPPRGCGIHTDKLIF.